These 6 T cell receptor beta chains were sequenced from one sample in a study of blood T cell repertoires in COVID-19. Clones were sequenced by immunoSEQ multiplex PCR, and TCRdb holds only the in-frame ones, with some missing. The sample contains roughly 140,000 clones, 75% to 90% of which appear only once. Sequencing was done on a sample of PBMCs or T cells enriched from blood (not recorded which). These receptors originate from a man aged 60 to 69 who had recovered from COVID-19.

The chain is built from TRBV7-2 and TRBJ2-7, with 9 bases that match TRBD2. The J segment lost 0 bases and the V segment lost 5 bases, leaving 5 bases of the junction unmatched. CDR3 length: 15 amino acids. Germline V gives CDR1 SGHTA, CDR2 FQGNSA. CDR3: CASSLTSGSSYEQYF. Written as DNA, the CDR3 is TGTGCCAGCAGCCTGACTAGCGGCAGCTCCTACGAGCAGTACTTC. The full variable domain, its missing parts supplied by reference TRBV7-2 and TRBJ2-7, is GAGVSQSPSNKVTEKGKDVELRCDPISGHTALYWYRQSLGQGLEFLIYFQGNSAPDKSGLPSDRFSAERTGGSVSTLTIQRTQQEDSAVYLCASSLTSGSSYEQYFGPGTRLTVT.

This rearrangement joins TRBV11-2 to TRBJ2-1, with a possible D match to TRBD2 (5 bases). The V gene lost 5 bases and the J gene lost 0 bases, with 5 bases spanning the gap. The CDR3 consists of 13 residues. Germline CDR1 SGHAT, CDR2 FQNNGV. For the CDR3, the DNA is TGTGCCAGCAGCGAGGGCTCCTACAATGAGCAGTTCTTC. This gives the protein CASSEGSYNEQFF.

The chain couples TRBV7-9 to TRBJ2-4, with D possibly matching TRBD1 (6 bases). CDR1 and CDR2 from the germline V gene are SEHNR and FQNEAQ (reference sequence). V lost 4 bases to trimming and J lost 0 bases, with 22 bases between them. The CDR3 has 19 amino acids. CDR3 sequence reads: CASSSNRGHNKLAKNIQYF. DNA for the CDR3: TGTGCCAGCAGCTCAAACCGGGGACATAATAAGCTAGCCAAAAACATTCAGTACTTC.

V and J are TRBV7-9 and TRBJ1-3; 7 nucleotides match TRBD1. Germline-derived CDR1 and CDR2 are SEHNR and FQNEAQ (reference sequence). V shed 3 bases, J shed 7 bases, and the junction held 3 bases outside the gene matches. The CDR3 is made up of 13 amino acids. CDR3 in DNA: TGTGCCAGCAGCTTTTACAGGGGCAACACCATATATTTT. Translation gives CASSFYRGNTIYF.

V usage is TRBV3-1 (or the pseudogene TRBV3-2) and J usage is TRBJ2-1; D is perhaps TRBD2 (7 bases). Germline V gene sequence: CDR1 LGHDT, CDR2 YNNKEL (reference sequence). This CDR3 comprises 14 residues. V dropped 5 bases and J dropped 6 bases, with 14 bases sitting between them. The CDR3 spells CASSIRGGVNEQFF. CDR3 nucleotides: TGTGCCAGCAGCATAAGGGGGGGAGTCAATGAGCAGTTCTTC.

This clone was recorded only once. This chain uses TRBV5-4 with TRBJ2-2; D gene ambiguous. CDR3 length: 14 amino acids. Per the germline V gene, CDR1 is SGHNT and CDR2 is YYREEE (reference sequence). V lost 5 bases to trimming and J lost 1 base, with 9 bases between them. The CDR3 protein is CASRVTMNTGELFF. CDR3 nucleotides: TGTGCCAGCAGGGTGACAATGAACACCGGGGAGCTGTTTTTT.